This TCR beta chain stems from a study of cytomegalovirus exposure and HLA in healthy donors. Whole-study context: In terms of ancestry, the Caucasian-associated cluster contained around four fifths of the roughly 400 genotyped donors. Study results and limitations: When presence/absence was analysed, sequencing depth was taken to be roughly uniform across donors. In an earlier analysis, most TCR beta V segments were productive about 87% or about 30% of the time.

In the case of this clone: The target antigen is unknown.

V lost 5 bases, J lost 1 base, and 4 bases stayed unmatched. Germline V lookup: CDR1 ENHRY, CDR2 SYGVKD. The CDR3 has 14 residues. Donors sampled were nominally healthy, though unrecorded immune exposures were likely. With 60 Vbeta and 13 Jbeta primers, the PCR was carried out. Profiled with immunoSEQ multiplex PCR; TCRdb holds only in-frame clones, not every one. The table shows about 130,000 clones, with 75% to 90% occurring only once. Sequencing was performed on PBMCs. The V call is TRBV10-3, the J call TRBJ1-1; 7 bases match TRBD1. This TCR derives from a man aged 18-30 years in good health and CMV-seropositive. CDR3 loop: CAISKTGRNTEAFF. The CDR3 DNA reads TGTGCCATCAGTAAGACAGGGAGGAACACTGAAGCTTTCTTT.